These T cell receptor beta chains were read from a single sample in a study of cytomegalovirus exposure and HLA in healthy donors. Profiling relied on immunoSEQ multiplex PCR, and the TCRdb table lists in-frame clones only, not all of them. The data show about 120,000 clones, 55% to 75% seen once. Material: PBMCs. The receptors were gathered from a woman aged 40 to 50 in good health and CMV-seropositive. Both conserved end residues are part of each CDR3. D genes are given only for firm matches. The size of a clone is reported for some rows only, either as once, few or many, or as a class for expanded clones.

v_gene	abundance	j_gene	d_gene	CDR3nt	CDR3aa
TRBV4-2	-	TRBJ1-1	-	TGTGCCAGCAGCCAACCCTTGGGGCAGGGGAACACTGAAGCTTTCTTT	CASSQPLGQGNTEAFF
TRBV5-1	-	TRBJ1-1	TRBD1	TGCGCCAGCAGCCCACAGGGGATCCCTGAAGCTTTCTTT	CASSPQGIPEAFF
TRBV10-3	-	TRBJ2-2	TRBD1	TGTGCCATCAGTGAGGCCGGGACAGAGCTCACCGGGGAGCTGTTTTTT	CAISEAGTELTGELFF
TRBV7-9	-	TRBJ1-3	-	TGTGCCAGCAGCTTAGGGGAGACAGGAAACACCATATATTTT	CASSLGETGNTIYF
TRBV27	-	TRBJ2-1	-	TGTGCCAGCAGTATGACGGACTCTTTTCAGTTCTTC	CASSMTDSFQFF
TRBV2	-	TRBJ2-1	-	TGTGCCAGCAGTCCCCAGGTCACGCAGAACAATGAGCAGTTCTTC	CASSPQVTQNNEQFF
TRBV27	-	TRBJ2-5	TRBD2	TGTGCCAGCAGTCCCCTTGCGGGAGGGCAAGAGACCCAGTACTTC	CASSPLAGGQETQYF
TRBV19	-	TRBJ2-3	TRBD1	TGTGCCAGTAGTACTCGGGACAGCCCAAACACAGATACGCAGTATTTT	CASSTRDSPNTDTQYF
TRBV27	-	TRBJ2-3	TRBD2	TGTGCCAGCAGTGCATCTAGCGGCAGCACAGATACGCAGTATTTT	CASSASSGSTDTQYF
TRBV7-3	-	TRBJ1-1	TRBD1	TGTGCCAGCAGCCCAGGGACAGGCACTGAAGCTTTCTTT	CASSPGTGTEAFF
TRBV28	-	TRBJ1-5	TRBD1	TGTGCCAGCAGGGGACAGGGGTTAGGTCAGCCCCAGCATTTT	CASRGQGLGQPQHF
TRBV10-2	-	TRBJ2-7	-	TGCGCCAGCAGTGAGGGGACACTGCCGTACGAGCAGTACTTC	CASSEGTLPYEQYF
TRBV4-2	-	TRBJ1-2	TRBD1	TGTGCCAGCAGCCAAGGGGGACAGGGAGCAATTCACTATGGCTACACCTTC	CASSQGGQGAIHYGYTF
TRBV6-5	-	TRBJ1-5	-	TGTGCCAGCAGTACGGACCCTGGGGCGAATCAGCCCCAGCATTTT	CASSTDPGANQPQHF
TRBV30	many	TRBJ1-2	TRBD1	TGTGCCTGGTATGGACAGGGGGTTTCCGGCTACACCTTC	CAWYGQGVSGYTF
TRBV7-2	once	TRBJ1-1	-	TGTGCCAGCAGCTTAGTGACAGGTATGACCACTGAAGCTTTCTTT	CASSLVTGMTTEAFF
TRBV6-5	-	TRBJ2-5	TRBD2	TGTGCCAGCAGTTCCTCCACCCTAGCGGGTCAAGAGACCCAGTACTTC	CASSSSTLAGQETQYF
TRBV11-1	few	TRBJ1-1	-	TGTGCCAGCAGCCCCTGGGGCACCCTAGAAGCTTTCTTT	CASSPWGTLEAFF
TRBV7-9	few	TRBJ1-1	TRBD1	TGTGCCAGCAGCTTAGTGGGACAGGGGGCTAGGGACACTGAAGCTTTCTTT	CASSLVGQGARDTEAFF
TRBV7-6	-	TRBJ2-1	TRBD2	TGTGCCAGCAGCTTCGCGCTAGCGGGAGGGCTCTCCCCGTTTCACAATGAGCAGTTCTTC	CASSFALAGGLSPFHNEQFF
TRBV28	few	TRBJ1-1	-	TGTGCCAGCAGTCTCCCGGAGGGCAGACGAACATCTGAAGCTTTCTTT	CASSLPEGRRTSEAFF
TRBV19	few	TRBJ1-2	-	TGTGCCAGTAGTATTCGCAGGGTCAGTCCCAACTATGGCTACACCTTC	CASSIRRVSPNYGYTF
TRBV7-9	-	TRBJ1-1	-	TGTGCCAGCAGCTCACAGGCCACTGAAGCTTTCTTT	CASSSQATEAFF
TRBV2	-	TRBJ2-7	-	TGTGCCAGCAGTGAAGGGGCTTCCTACGAGCAGTACTTC	CASSEGASYEQYF
TRBV27	-	TRBJ2-7	-	TGTGCCAGCAGTTTCGGAGGTGCTCTCGAGCAGTACTTC	CASSFGGALEQYF
TRBV4-3	-	TRBJ1-2	-	TGCGCCAGCAGCCAAGATCCGTCTCCACTGGGAGCTAACTATGGCTACACCTTC	CASSQDPSPLGANYGYTF
TRBV5-4	-	TRBJ2-3	-	TGTGCCAGCAGCCCTACCACGGGAGACCAATCAGATACGCAGTATTTT	CASSPTTGDQSDTQYF
TRBV28	few	TRBJ1-1	TRBD1	TGTGCCAGCAGTTTGAGGACAGGGGGAGGAGCTGAAGCTTTCTTT	CASSLRTGGGAEAFF
TRBV2	-	TRBJ1-2	TRBD1	TGTGCCAGCAGTGAAGCCTCACCCCGGGACAGGGAGCGAACTAACTATGGCTACACCTTC	CASSEASPRDRERTNYGYTF
TRBV2	-	TRBJ1-1	TRBD1	TGTGCCAGCAGTGTAGTACAGGGGACCACTGAAGCTTTCTTT	CASSVVQGTTEAFF
TRBV5-3	-	TRBJ1-1	TRBD1	TGTGCCAGAAGCTTGGACGAAAAGACAGGGTGGCCTGAAGCTTTCTTT	CARSLDEKTGWPEAFF
TRBV28	-	TRBJ2-3	TRBD2	TGTGCCAGCAGTCTACTAGCGGGAGGACCAGATACGCAGTATTTT	CASSLLAGGPDTQYF
TRBV7-3	once	TRBJ2-7	-	TGTGCCAGCAGCCAGGGGTCCGGCTCCTACGAGCAGTACTTC	CASSQGSGSYEQYF
TRBV4-3	once	TRBJ2-1	-	TGCGCCAGCAGCCAAGGACCTAGGGGCCTTTCACATGAGCAGTTCTTC	CASSQGPRGLSHEQFF
TRBV11-3	-	TRBJ2-2	-	TGTGCCAGCAGCCCAGGGGTGACGAACACCGGGGAGCTGTTTTTT	CASSPGVTNTGELFF
TRBV4-3	few	TRBJ1-2	TRBD1	TGCGCCAGCAGCCAAGGTCTCAGGGGGCGCGGAGATGGCTACACCTTC	CASSQGLRGRGDGYTF
TRBV5-1	once	TRBJ2-7	-	TGCGCCAGCAGCTTGGCCTTCAGGAACTCCTACGAGCAGTACTTC	CASSLAFRNSYEQYF
TRBV12-5	-	TRBJ2-7	-	TGTGCTAGTGGTCTCCCCCTGTCCGTTTACTCCTACGAGCAGTACTTC	CASGLPLSVYSYEQYF
TRBV5-1	-	TRBJ2-1	-	TGCGCCAGCAGCTGGGGCCAGGTTGAGCAGTTCTTC	CASSWGQVEQFF
TRBV13	-	TRBJ2-1	-	TGTGCCAGCAGCTTTCGAGGGGGAGCCTACAATGAGCAGTTCTTC	CASSFRGGAYNEQFF
TRBV7-6	once	TRBJ2-1	TRBD2	TGTGCCAGCAGCTTAAACGGACTAGCCTCCTACAATGAGCAGTTCTTC	CASSLNGLASYNEQFF
TRBV9	-	TRBJ2-7	-	TGTGCCAGCAGCGCCGCCGGCGGCTACGAGCAGTACTTC	CASSAAGGYEQYF
TRBV19	-	TRBJ2-3	-	TGTGCCAGTAGTACCCAAAACACAGATACGCAGTATTTT	CASSTQNTDTQYF
TRBV7-2	once	TRBJ1-3	-	TGTGCCAGCAGTCGAGGACAGAACGGGGCTGGAAACACCATATATTTT	CASSRGQNGAGNTIYF
TRBV5-5	-	TRBJ2-7	-	TGTGCCAGCAGCCCGGTAGCGGCGACCTACGAGCAGTACTTC	CASSPVAATYEQYF
TRBV27	-	TRBJ1-2	TRBD1	TGTGCCAGCAGTTTAAGGGACAGTCTCTATGGCTACACCTTC	CASSLRDSLYGYTF
TRBV7-9	-	TRBJ1-4	-	TGTGCCAGCAGCTTTTATACACAGGACAATGAAAAACTGTTTTTT	CASSFYTQDNEKLFF
TRBV5-1	-	TRBJ2-5	TRBD1	TGCGCCAGCAGCGGGGGATCCGGGACAGAGGATGAGCAGTACTTC	CASSGGSGTEDEQYF
TRBV28	few	TRBJ1-5	-	TGTGCCAGCAGTTTCGGGGGGGGATCTCGCAATCAGCCCCAGCATTTT	CASSFGGGSRNQPQHF
TRBV6-5	-	TRBJ2-2	TRBD1	TGTGCCAGCAGTGTGAGACAGGGGGCTACCGGGGAGCTGTTTTTT	CASSVRQGATGELFF
TRBV7-9	-	TRBJ1-5	-	TGTGCCAGCAGCTTAGCAGGGGCCAGCAATCAGCCCCAGCATTTT	CASSLAGASNQPQHF
TRBV7-2	-	TRBJ2-3	TRBD2	TGTGCCAGCAGCTTAGCCCCCGGGACTACCTTGGATACGCAGTATTTT	CASSLAPGTTLDTQYF
TRBV5-4	-	TRBJ2-7	TRBD1	TGTGCCAGCAGTTCAGACAGGGGCAGTACCTACGAGCAGTACTTC	CASSSDRGSTYEQYF
TRBV28	-	TRBJ2-3	-	TGTGCCAGCAGTTTATCCTACACAGATACGCAGTATTTT	CASSLSYTDTQYF
TRBV10-3	few	TRBJ1-3	TRBD1	TGTGCCATCACCGAGGGACAGGAGGCTGGAAACACCATATATTTT	CAITEGQEAGNTIYF
TRBV10-3	-	TRBJ2-6	-	TGTGCCATCCTAAAGGGGGGGAGCTCTGGGGCCAACGTCCTGACTTTC	CAILKGGSSGANVLTF
TRBV27	-	TRBJ2-7	-	TGTGCCAGCAGCATGGGACAAGCCCCGTCCTACGAGCAGTACTTC	CASSMGQAPSYEQYF